The clone carrying this T cell receptor beta chain was picked up a small number of times. Its antigen is unidentified. This sample was taken from a study of response to subunit inactivated influenza vaccine. This CDR3 is 14 amino acids long. Germline V gene lookup returns CDR1 LGHDT and CDR2 YNNKEL (reference sequence). The V and J ends lost 1 base and 1 base respectively, with 5 bases between them. General study findings and limits: It was the authors' suggestion that each seasonal influenza vaccination recruits few new T cells.

TCRdb analysed the RT-PCR reads with MiXCR anew, one entry per CDR3 protein. The sample has about 520,000 distinct CDR3 sequences, 25% seen once. The chain recombines TRBV3-1 with TRBJ2-1, with D uncertain. The source of this sequence is a man between 45 and 60 years old who received an inactivated influenza vaccine. This sample comprised CD4+ T cells sorted from PBMCs, obtained roughly 5 days after vaccination. CDR3 residues: CASSQAGSYNEQFF. The DNA for the CDR3 is TGTGCCAGCAGCCAAGCCGGATCCTACAATGAGCAGTTCTTC.